Shown below are 21 T cell receptor beta chains from a single sample sequenced in a study of spatial heterogeneity in lung cancer. The time point denotes: blood at routine non-recurrence follow-up after resection. Unsorted samples of tumor, nontumor lung or frozen PBMC had their whole RNA sequenced. One entry per CDR3 protein, called by TCRdb with MiXCR from the 5' RACE reads. In the table there are around 110,000 distinct CDR3 sequences, 10% to 15% of which are singletons. The sample in question was PBMCs, obtained at follow-up. The source is a male donor with early-stage non-small cell lung cancer.

This clonotype qualifies as large (0.1 to 1%). The gene calls are TRBV10-2 and TRBJ1-2; 12 bases map to TRBD1. Per the germline V gene, CDR1 is WSHSY and CDR2 is SAAADI. This CDR3 region has 14 residues. V was pared by 6 bases and J by 6 bases, with 5 bases of the junction left unmatched. CDR3 nucleotides: TGCGCCAGCAGCACCGGGACAGGGGGCAATGGCTACACCTTC. As protein: CASSTGTGGNGYTF.

There are many counts of this clonotype. This chain links TRBV6-1 with TRBJ2-2, with D perhaps matching TRBD1 (6 bases). The CDR3 totals 15 residues. Trimming took off 1 base at V and 4 bases at J, with 10 bases between the two ends. The germline V gene encodes CDR1 MNHNS and CDR2 SASEGT. CDR3 nucleotide sequence: TGTGCCAGCAGTGAAGTAGGACAGCTCACCGGGGAGCTGTTTTTT. Protein: CASSEVGQLTGELFF.

This clonotype was counted between two and nine times. The rearrangement uses TRBV12-3 or TRBV12-4 and TRBJ2-5; unclear D gene. Trimming left V 1 base short and J 0 bases short, with 3 bases between. The CDR3 spans 13 residues. The CDR3 DNA reads as TGTGCCAGCAGTTTAGGAGACCAAGAGACCCAGTACTTC. Protein: CASSLGDQETQYF.

V gene TRBV5-1 combines with J gene TRBJ1-1, with D hard to call. The V gene's germline CDR1 is SGHRS and CDR2 YFSETQ. The CDR3 is 12 residues long. V was pared by 4 bases and J by 4 bases, with 8 bases between. CDR3 in DNA: TGCGCCAGCAGCGACGGAGGCACTGAAGCTTTCTTT. Amino acid sequence: CASSDGGTEAFF.

The chain is built from TRBV20-1 and TRBJ2-7, with 9 nucleotides matching TRBD1. This CDR3 has 13 amino acids. The V gene end was trimmed by 7 bases and the J gene end by 1 base; junction bases not matched to a gene: 5. The germline gives CDR1 DFQATT, CDR2 SNEGSKA (reference sequence). For the CDR3, the DNA is TGCAGTGTCGCGACAGGGGGGTCCTACGAGCAGTACTTC. Encoded protein: CSVATGGSYEQYF.

The chain carries TRBV11-2 and TRBJ2-2; 7 nucleotides match TRBD1. The CDR3 totals 15 residues. Looked up from germline, CDR1 is SGHAT and CDR2 is FQNNGV. The V and J ends lost 5 bases and 7 bases, in that order; junction bases with no gene match: 10. This CDR3 is CASSQTGIFSGELFF. The CDR3 DNA reads as TGTGCCAGCAGCCAGACAGGGATCTTCAGCGGGGAGCTGTTTTTT.

The chain has TRBV9 and TRBJ2-1; 9 positions match TRBD2. V lost 0 bases to trimming and J lost 9 bases; unmatched junction nucleotides: 7. This CDR3 spans 15 amino acids. Germline V gives CDR1 SGDLS, CDR2 YYNGEE. The CDR3 sequence: CASSVEPAGGGEQFF. In DNA, the CDR3 is TGTGCCAGCAGCGTAGAGCCAGCGGGGGGCGGTGAGCAGTTCTTC.

This clonotype was recorded a few times. The rearrangement links TRBV20-1 to TRBJ2-3; D tentatively reads TRBD1 or TRBD2 (5 bases each). This CDR3 is built from 17 residues. Per germline, CDR1 DFQATT and CDR2 SNEGSKA (reference sequence). V gave up 0 bases and J gave up 0 bases, with 16 bases separating them. CDR3 bases: TGCAGTGCTAGAGATCGGGGTAGGGCAGGGAGCACAGATACGCAGTATTTT. This translates into CSARDRGRAGSTDTQYF.

This chain connects TRBV6-5 to TRBJ2-5; 7 bases agree with TRBD1. This CDR3 has 15 amino acids. V shed 2 bases, J shed 1 base, and the junction held 4 bases outside the gene matches. Germline values: CDR1 MNHEY, CDR2 SVGAGI. The DNA of the CDR3 is TGTGCCAGCAGTTACGGGACAGCGCGCCAAGAGACCCAGTACTTC. Translation gives CASSYGTARQETQYF.

The J gene is TRBJ2-2, the V gene TRBV30; 7 nucleotides align to TRBD1. The CDR3 is made up of 13 amino acids. CDR1 is GTSNPN, CDR2 SVGIG, per germline (reference sequence). V shed 3 bases and J 5 bases; nucleotides not matched to a gene: 3. The DNA of the CDR3 is TGTGCCTGGAGGGAACAGGGGACCGGGGAGCTGTTTTTT. Residues: CAWREQGTGELFF.

This clonotype was seen repeatedly, ten times or more. V is TRBV28 and J is TRBJ2-5; D gene ambiguous. The CDR3 covers 14 residues. Germline V gives CDR1 MDHEN, CDR2 SYDVKM. Trimming cost V 1 base and J 4 bases, with 10 bases left between them. The CDR3 region has the DNA TGTGCCAGCAGTTTATTAACGGTAGGAGAGACCCAGTACTTC. Residues: CASSLLTVGETQYF.

The chain uses TRBV18 and TRBJ2-3, with TRBD1 matching over 12 bases. Germline V CDR1 and CDR2: KGHSH, LQKENI. The CDR3 has 18 residues. Trimming cost V 3 bases and J 4 bases; bases outside gene matches: 11. The DNA of the CDR3 is TGTGCCAGCTCACCTTTTTCAGCGGGACAGGGGGCAGCAGATACGCAGTATTTT. Protein product: CASSPFSAGQGAADTQYF.

This clonotype was found many times. Possible read error: a much larger clone is one base away. CDR3 nucleotide sequence: TGCAGTGCTAGAGATCGGCACGAGCAGTACTTC. Amino acids: CSARDRHEQYF. The rearrangement uses TRBV20-1 and TRBJ2-7; D remains unclear. The CDR3 has 11 amino acids. From germline, CDR1 is DFQATT and CDR2 SNEGSKA (reference sequence). V dropped 0 bases and J dropped 5 bases, with 5 bases sitting between them.

V usage is TRBV7-9 and J usage is TRBJ2-3; TRBD1 agrees at 8 bases. CDR1 and CDR2 (germline): SEHNR, FQNEAQ (reference sequence). CDR3 length: 16 residues. V was pared by 5 bases and J by 0 bases, with 7 bases of the junction left unmatched. The CDR3 sequence is CASSPSRTGSTDTQYF. CDR3 DNA sequence: TGTGCCAGCAGCCCTAGCCGGACAGGGAGCACAGATACGCAGTATTTT.

The chain's CDR3 is CASSSIGQGGAGELFF. The CDR3 DNA sequence: TGTGCCAGCAGTTCCATCGGACAGGGGGGAGCCGGGGAGCTGTTTTTT. The chain couples TRBV2 to TRBJ2-2; 10 bases align to TRBD1. CDR3 size: 16 residues. Per the germline V gene, CDR1 is SNHLY and CDR2 is FYNNEI. Unmatched junction bases numbered 9, after V lost 5 bases and J lost 6 bases.

The chain uses TRBV7-9 and TRBJ1-1; D call uncertain. There are 13 residues in the CDR3. Germline CDR1 SEHNR, CDR2 FQNEAQ (reference sequence). V was cut by 3 bases and J by 8 bases, with 13 bases left in between. The DNA of the CDR3 is TGTGCCAGCAGCTTTCCGGGGATACGGGAAGCTTTCTTT. It encodes CASSFPGIREAFF.

This sequence joins TRBV5-1 and TRBJ1-3; no reliable D call. Germline V lookup: CDR1 SGHRS, CDR2 YFSETQ. There are 14 residues in the CDR3. The V end was cut by 0 bases, the J end by 3 bases, with 7 bases between. CDR3 nucleotide sequence: TGCGCCAGCAGCTTGGTTGGGAGTGGAAACACCATATATTTT. This codes for CASSLVGSGNTIYF.

The V gene is TRBV27, the J gene TRBJ2-6; the match to TRBD1 covers 9 bases. The CDR3 totals 14 residues. Trimming cost V 5 bases and J 6 bases; bases outside gene matches: 2. Germline CDR1 reads MNHEY; CDR2 reads SMNVEV (reference sequence). CDR3 nucleotide sequence: TGTGCCAGCAGTCCACAGGGGGCGGCCAACGTCCTGACTTTC. Residues: CASSPQGAANVLTF. Complete variable domain (other parts from reference TRBV27 and TRBJ2-6): EAQVTQNPRYLITVTGKKLTVTCSQNMNHEYMSWYRQDPGLGLRQIYYSMNVEVTDKGDVPEGYKVSRKEKRNFPLILESPSPNQTSLYFCASSPQGAANVLTFGAGSRLTVL.

The rearrangement links TRBV5-1 to TRBJ2-3, with D maybe TRBD2 (6 bases). The CDR3 totals 16 residues. The V end lost 2 bases, the J end lost 5 bases, and 18 bases lay between the germline ends. CDR1 is SGHRS, CDR2 YFSETQ, per germline. The CDR3 loop is CASSFISGPRGDTQYF. The CDR3 bases are TGCGCCAGCAGCTTCATCTCGGGCCCGCGGGGAGATACGCAGTATTTT.

A few counts support this clonotype. This chain connects TRBV5-1 to TRBJ2-1, with a weak D call TRBD1 (5 bases). CDR3 size: 15 residues. Germline CDR1 is SGHRS and CDR2 is YFSETQ. V lost 0 bases to trimming and J lost 1 base, with 8 bases between them. CDR3 nucleotide sequence: TGCGCCAGCAGCTTGGAGACAGTTTCCTACAATGAGCAGTTCTTC. Translation gives CASSLETVSYNEQFF.

As to this clonotype: One end of the junction varies from germline; a read error may be responsible. This sequence joins TRBV4-1 and TRBJ1-1, with D hard to call. The CDR3 has 12 residues. Germline V gene sequence: CDR1 MGHRA, CDR2 YSYEKL. CDR3 sequence reads: CASSQDDGTGLF. The CDR3 nucleotides read TGCGCCAGCAGCCAAGATGACGGCACCGGCCTCTTT.